A selection of T cell receptor beta chains follows, all from one sample in a study of OX40 agonist ivuxolimab in advanced cancers. Sequencing used immunoSEQ multiplex PCR; TCRdb keeps in-frame clones, though not all of them. The table has over 3,000 clones, around 80% seen once. This specimen consisted of CD4+ or CD8+ T cells sorted from blood, obtained in a trial of the OX40 agonist ivuxolimab. The receptors shown here come from an adult with an advanced solid tumor such as melanoma, head and neck, liver or kidney cancer. CDR3s include the opening cysteine and the closing phenylalanine or tryptophan.

V: TRBV7-3; CDR3: CASSLSAGGDGYTF
V: TRBV11-2; CDR3: CASSSYYNEQFF
V: TRBV6-9; CDR3: CASSYTSGRALYEQFF
V: TRBV9; CDR3: CASSVDQGPGLRGYTF
V: TRBV5-1; CDR3: CASSLASGIAKNIQYF
V: TRBV2; CDR3: CASSEWGESSGVYEQYF
V: TRBV5-1; CDR3: CASIKIRGGEGTQYF
V: TRBV7-9; CDR3: CASSFGGGPSEQFF
V: TRBV2; CDR3: CASSAYLSGLNEQFF
V: TRBV5-1; CDR3: CASSWTSEISYEQYF
V: TRBV7-9; CDR3: CATGGSGTDSYEQYF
V: TRBV7-9; CDR3: CASSPTGFLVNTGELFF
V: TRBV20-1; CDR3: CSASSGGEQYF
V: TRBV7-8; CDR3: CASSLARGFQETQYF
V: TRBV15; CDR3: CATGQDYEQYF
V: TRBV5-1; CDR3: CASSLWGIPYEQYF
V: TRBV19; CDR3: CASSSGTANEKLFF
V: TRBV7-9; CDR3: CASSSPLLSDIQYF
V: TRBV5-1; CDR3: CASSLDLPYKATQYF
V: TRBV19; CDR3: CASSIGDRGLYNEQFF
V: TRBV9; CDR3: CASSVEGGLGYTF
V: TRBV7-9; CDR3: CASSEGLAGVGPYNEQFF
V: TRBV7-9; CDR3: CASSPPGQRGEQYF
V: TRBV5-1; CDR3: CASSLSGIRSEQFF
V: TRBV19; CDR3: CASSNSGSSYNEQFF
V: TRBV12-5; CDR3: CASRIGTNEQYF
V: TRBV29-1; CDR3: CSVPPGGGAFNEQFF
V: TRBV18; CDR3: CASSLHNEQFF
V: TRBV28; CDR3: CASSPGTSGRGSDTQYF
V: TRBV2; CDR3: CASSEYRDRSEQYF
V: TRBV28; CDR3: CASSLQGYNEKLFF
V: TRBV30; CDR3: CAWSPLGPGSQFF
V: TRBV10-2; CDR3: CASNPTGAPYEQYF